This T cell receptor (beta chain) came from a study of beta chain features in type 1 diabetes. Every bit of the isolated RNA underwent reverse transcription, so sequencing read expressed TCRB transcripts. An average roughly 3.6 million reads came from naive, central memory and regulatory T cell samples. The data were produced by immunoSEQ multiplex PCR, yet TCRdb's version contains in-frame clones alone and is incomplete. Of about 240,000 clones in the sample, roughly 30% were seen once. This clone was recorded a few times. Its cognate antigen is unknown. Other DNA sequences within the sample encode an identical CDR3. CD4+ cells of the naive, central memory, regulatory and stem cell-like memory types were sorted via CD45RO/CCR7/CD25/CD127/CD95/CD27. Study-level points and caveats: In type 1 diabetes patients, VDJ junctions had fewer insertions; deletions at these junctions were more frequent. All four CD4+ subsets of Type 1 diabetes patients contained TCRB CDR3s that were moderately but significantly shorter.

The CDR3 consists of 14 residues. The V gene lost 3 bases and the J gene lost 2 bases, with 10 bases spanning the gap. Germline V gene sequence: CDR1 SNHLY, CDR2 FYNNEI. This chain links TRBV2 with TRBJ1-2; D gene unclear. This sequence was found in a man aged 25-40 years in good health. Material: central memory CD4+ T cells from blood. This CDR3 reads CASSERTGNYGYTF. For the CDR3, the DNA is TGTGCCAGCAGTGAGAGGACGGGAAACTATGGCTACACCTTC.